This entry describes one T cell receptor beta chain. The entry originates in a study of blood T cell repertoires in COVID-19. Study overall: T cells, B-cell-depleted T cells, or PBMCs supplied cDNA or gDNA.

The protocol was immunoSEQ multiplex PCR, while the TCRdb copy is restricted to in-frame clones and leaves out a portion. The sample holds about 98,000 clones, just under 95% seen once. This TCR came from a woman aged 50 to 65 with COVID-19, enrolled during active disease. The sequenced sample was peripheral blood.

CDR3 amino acids: CASSLRTGAEAFF. CDR3 nucleotide sequence: TGTGCCAGCAGTCTCCGTACAGGGGCTGAAGCTTTCTTT. V usage is TRBV3-1 (or the pseudogene TRBV3-2) and J usage is TRBJ1-1; 7 bases fit TRBD1. The CDR3 is 13 residues long. Germline loops: CDR1 LGHDT, CDR2 YNNKEL (reference sequence). V lost 6 bases to trimming and J lost 6 bases; unmatched junction nucleotides: 7.